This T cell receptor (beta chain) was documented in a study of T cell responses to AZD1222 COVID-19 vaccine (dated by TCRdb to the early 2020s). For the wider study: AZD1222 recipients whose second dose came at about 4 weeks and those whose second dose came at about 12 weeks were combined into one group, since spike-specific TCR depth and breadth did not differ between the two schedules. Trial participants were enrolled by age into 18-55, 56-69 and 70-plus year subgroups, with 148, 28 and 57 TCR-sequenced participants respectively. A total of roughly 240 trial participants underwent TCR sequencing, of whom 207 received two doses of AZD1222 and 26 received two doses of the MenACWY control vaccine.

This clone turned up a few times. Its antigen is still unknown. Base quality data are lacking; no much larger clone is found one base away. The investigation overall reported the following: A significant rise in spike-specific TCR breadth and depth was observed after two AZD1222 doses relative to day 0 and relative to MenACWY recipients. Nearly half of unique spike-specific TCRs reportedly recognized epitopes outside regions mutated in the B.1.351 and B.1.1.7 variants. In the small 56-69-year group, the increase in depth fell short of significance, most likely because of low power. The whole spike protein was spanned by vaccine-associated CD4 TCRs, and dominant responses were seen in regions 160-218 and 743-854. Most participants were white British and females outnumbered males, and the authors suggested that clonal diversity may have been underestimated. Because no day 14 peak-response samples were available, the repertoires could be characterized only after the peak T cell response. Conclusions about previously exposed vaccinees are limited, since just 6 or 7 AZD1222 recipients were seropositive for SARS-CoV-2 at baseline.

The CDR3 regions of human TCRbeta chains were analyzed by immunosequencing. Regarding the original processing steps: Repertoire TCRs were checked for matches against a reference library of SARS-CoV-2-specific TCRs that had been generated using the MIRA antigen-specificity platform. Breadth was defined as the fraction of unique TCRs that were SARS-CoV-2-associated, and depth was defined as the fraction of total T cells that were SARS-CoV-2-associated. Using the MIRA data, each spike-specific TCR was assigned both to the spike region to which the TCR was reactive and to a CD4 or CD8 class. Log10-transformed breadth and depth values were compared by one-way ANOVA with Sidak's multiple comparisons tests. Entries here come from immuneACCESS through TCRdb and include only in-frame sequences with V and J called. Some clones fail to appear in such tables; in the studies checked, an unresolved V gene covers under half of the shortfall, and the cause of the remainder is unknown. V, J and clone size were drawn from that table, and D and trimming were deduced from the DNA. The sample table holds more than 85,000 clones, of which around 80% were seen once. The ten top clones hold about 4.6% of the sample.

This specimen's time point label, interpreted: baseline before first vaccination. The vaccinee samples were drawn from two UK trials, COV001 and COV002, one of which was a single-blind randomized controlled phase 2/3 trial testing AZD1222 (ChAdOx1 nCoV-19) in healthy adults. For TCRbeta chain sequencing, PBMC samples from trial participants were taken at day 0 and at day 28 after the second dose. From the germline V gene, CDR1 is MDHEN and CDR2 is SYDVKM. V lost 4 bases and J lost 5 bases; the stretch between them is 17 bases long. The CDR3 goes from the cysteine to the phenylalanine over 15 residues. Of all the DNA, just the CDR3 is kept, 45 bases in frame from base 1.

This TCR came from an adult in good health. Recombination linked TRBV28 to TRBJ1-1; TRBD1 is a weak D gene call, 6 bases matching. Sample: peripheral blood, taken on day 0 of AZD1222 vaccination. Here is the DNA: TGTGCCAGCAGTTCACCGGGGAGGGGGAGGACTGAAGCTTTCTTT. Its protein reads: CASSSPGRGRTEAFF. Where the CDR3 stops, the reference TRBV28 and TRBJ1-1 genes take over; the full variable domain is DVKVTQSSRYLVKRTGEKVFLECVQDMDHENMFWYRQDPGLGLRLIYFSYDVKMKEKGDIPEGYSVSREKKERFSLILESASTNQTSMYLCASSSPGRGRTEAFFGQGTRLTVV.